A single T cell receptor beta chain is shown here with its context. Its specificity is unknown. The data were obtained in a study of cytomegalovirus exposure and HLA in healthy donors. Researchers ran the PCR with 60 Vbeta and 13 Jbeta primers. Here immunoSEQ multiplex PCR was the method, and the copy in TCRdb shows in-frame clones only, minus some. In the table there are more than 110,000 clones, more than 70% of which are singletons. General study points: In an earlier analysis, most TCR beta V segments were productive about 87% or about 30% of the time.

Germline CDR1 and CDR2: SGHTA and FQGNSA. Losses at the gene ends were 4 bases for V and 0 bases for J; bases not matched to a gene: 11. CDR3 length: 18 amino acids. Healthy bone marrow donors formed the donor group. The chain carries TRBV7-2 and TRBJ1-1, with 10 positions matching TRBD1. Sequencing was done on a sample of PBMCs. The clonotype comes from a male donor in good health and CMV-seropositive. CDR3 region: CASSSKTGGLLMNTEAFF. CDR3 in DNA: TGTGCCAGCAGCTCCAAGACAGGGGGCTTACTAATGAACACTGAAGCTTTCTTT.